These 11 T cell receptor beta chains share one sample of origin, sequenced in a study of regulatory T cells in long-lasting Graves disease. As for time point: persistent/refractory GD, antithyroid drugs over 5 years with positive TRAb. Extracted RNA from PBMCs served as the source of the TCR library. Building the TCR beta libraries relied on iRepertoire HTBI primers, and CDR3 regions underwent Arm-PCR. TCRdb reprocessed the multiplex PCR reads via MiXCR and lists one record per CDR3 protein. In the table there are some 420,000 distinct CDR3 sequences, 22% of which are singletons. The source material was peripheral blood mononuclear cells (PBMCs), sampled when the disease was refractory, from a patient treated with antithyroid drugs. The receptors come from a female donor with Graves disease.

The V and J genes are TRBV7-2 and TRBJ1-2; possible D gene TRBD1, 5 bases. Between the trimmed V and J ends, which lost 1 base and 7 bases, there was a span of 10 bases. The CDR3 runs to 13 residues. Germline V CDR1 and CDR2: SGHTA, FQGNSA. The CDR3 reads CASSLGRAGGYTF. The CDR3 nucleotides read TGTGCCAGCAGCTTAGGCAGGGCCGGTGGCTACACCTTC.

This clonotype showed up many times. The chain recombines TRBV28 with TRBJ2-7, with no clear D. Germline V gene sequence: CDR1 MDHEN, CDR2 SYDVKM. The length of the CDR3 is 14 residues. V lost 6 bases and J 0 bases, leaving 12 bases between the germline ends. The CDR3 is CASSPWTDSYEQYF. DNA of the CDR3: TGTGCCAGCAGCCCATGGACGGACTCCTACGAGCAGTACTTC.

V and J are TRBV6-1 and TRBJ2-7; D is perhaps TRBD1 (6 bases). This CDR3 contains 15 residues. Per the germline V gene, CDR1 is MNHNS and CDR2 is SASEGT. The germline V and J ends were trimmed by 6 bases and 0 bases, with 15 bases remaining between them. DNA of the CDR3: TGTGCCAGCAGGCCACTCCGGGACAACTCCTACGAGCAGTACTTC. As protein: CASRPLRDNSYEQYF.

Regarding this clonotype: Compared with germline, one end of the junction differs, possibly owing to a read error. The chain is built from TRBV7-9 and TRBJ2-5, with a tentative D call TRBD2 (6 bases). CDR1 and CDR2 from the germline V gene are SEHNR and FQNEAQ (reference sequence). There are 15 residues in the CDR3. The CDR3: CASSLPTGVQEIQYF. The DNA for the CDR3 is TGTGCCAGCAGCTTACCCACGGGAGTCCAAGAGATCCAGTACTTC.

This clonotype showed up many times. CDR3 coding DNA: TGTGCCAGCAGCTTCCAGCAGGGGCGCGTTGGGGCCAACGTCCTGACTTTC. Translating gives CASSFQQGRVGANVLTF. The V call is TRBV28, the J call TRBJ2-6, with a tentative D call TRBD1 (6 bases). The CDR3 is 17 amino acids. Germline CDR1 and CDR2: MDHEN and SYDVKM. The V end was cut by 6 bases, the J end by 3 bases, with 18 bases between.

This clonotype was picked up many times. This rearrangement joins TRBV20-1 to TRBJ2-5; 7 bases agree with TRBD2. Germline CDR1 and CDR2: DFQATT and SNEGSKA (reference sequence). The CDR3 is made up of 14 amino acids. V was pared by 8 bases and J by 5 bases, with 14 bases of the junction left unmatched. The DNA for the CDR3 is TGCAGTCCGGGACTACCGATTCCTTTGGAGACCCAGTACTTC. Protein: CSPGLPIPLETQYF.

The chain recombines TRBV19 with TRBJ1-5, with D perhaps TRBD1 (5 bases). Germline V gives CDR1 LNHDA, CDR2 SQIVND (reference sequence). V was cut by 0 bases and J by 2 bases, with 14 bases left in between. This CDR3 has 17 residues. The CDR3 DNA reads TGTGCCAGTAGTATAGATTGGGCAGGGCATGGCAATCAGCCCCAGCATTTT. Translation gives CASSIDWAGHGNQPQHF.

The V call is TRBV2, the J call TRBJ2-1; a possible D gene is TRBD1 (6 bases). V lost 7 bases, J lost 8 bases, and 21 bases lay in between. Germline V gene lookup returns CDR1 SNHLY and CDR2 FYNNEI. This CDR3 has 15 residues. Here the CDR3 reads CASTLQGRRPHEQFF. The CDR3 DNA sequence: TGTGCCAGCACGCTACAGGGACGTCGACCCCATGAGCAGTTCTTC.

The chain links TRBV14 to TRBJ2-5, with TRBD2 matching 8 bases. With V trimmed by 4 bases and J by 0 bases, 13 bases remained unmatched. The CDR3 totals 18 residues. CDR1 is SGHDN, CDR2 FVKESK, per germline. The CDR3 bases are TGTGCCAGCAGCCCCCCCTCCGGGGGGGCCGGGCACCAAGAGACCCAGTACTTC. It encodes CASSPPSGGAGHQETQYF.

Written as DNA, the CDR3 is TGTGCCAGCAGCCCCATGGGGGAAAGCGAGCAGTACTTC. Encoded protein: CASSPMGESEQYF. The chain has TRBV2 and TRBJ2-7; D may correspond to TRBD1 or TRBD2 (5 bases each). This CDR3 comprises 13 residues. Germline V gene lookup returns CDR1 SNHLY and CDR2 FYNNEI. V lost 6 bases, J lost 6 bases, and 15 bases lay in between.

The CDR3 bases are TGTGCCAGCATACAGGTCCCGGGGCAGCCCCAGCATTTT. Residues: CASIQVPGQPQHF. The chain couples TRBV2 to TRBJ1-5, with D maybe TRBD1 (5 bases). V was pared by 7 bases and J by 7 bases, with 14 bases between. The CDR3 is 13 residues long. Looked up from germline, CDR1 is SNHLY and CDR2 is FYNNEI.